This T cell receptor (beta chain) was sequenced for a study of CD8+ T cells in alopecia areata. Study-level points and caveats: There were also resident alphabeta T cells of normal skin sequenced in scalp samples. Greater clonality was observed in lesional scalp samples, especially alopecia totalis/universalis, versus normal scalp.

Obtained from alopecia areata patients were lesional scalp punch biopsies along with peripheral blood. CD4+ and CD8+ T cells were sorted from PBMCs stained for CD3, CD4 and CD8. RNA extraction and reverse transcription yielded cDNA as sequencing template. Only in-frame clones appear in the TCRdb table, and some are missing; sequencing was by immunoSEQ multiplex PCR. This table has roughly 35,000 clones, about 60% appearing once. Germline values: CDR1 LGHNA, CDR2 YSLEER. The CDR3 runs 18 residues. The ends lost 0 bases at V and 0 bases at J; junction bases unmatched: 10. Concerning this clone: Its antigen is not known.

The sample was NKG2D-high CD8+ T cells sorted from blood. This receptor was taken from a human donor with alopecia areata. The J gene is TRBJ2-7, the V gene TRBV4-3, with 8 bases fitting TRBD1. The DNA of the CDR3 is TGCGCCAGCAGCCAAGATAGAATGGGACAGGAGGTCTCCTACGAGCAGTACTTC. Its translation: CASSQDRMGQEVSYEQYF.